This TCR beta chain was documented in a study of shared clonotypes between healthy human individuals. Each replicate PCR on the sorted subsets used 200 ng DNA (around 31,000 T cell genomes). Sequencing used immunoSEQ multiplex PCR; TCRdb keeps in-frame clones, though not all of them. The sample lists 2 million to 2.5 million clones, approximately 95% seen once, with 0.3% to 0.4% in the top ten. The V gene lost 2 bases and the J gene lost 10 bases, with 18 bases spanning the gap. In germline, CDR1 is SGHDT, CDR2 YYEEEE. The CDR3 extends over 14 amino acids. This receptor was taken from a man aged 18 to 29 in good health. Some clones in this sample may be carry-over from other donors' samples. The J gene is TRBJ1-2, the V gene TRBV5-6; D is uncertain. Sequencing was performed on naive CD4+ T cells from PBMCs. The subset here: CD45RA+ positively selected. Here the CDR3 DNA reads TGTGCCAGCAGCTTCCCCGGAGACACCGGGCCCTACACCTTC. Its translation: CASSFPGDTGPYTF.